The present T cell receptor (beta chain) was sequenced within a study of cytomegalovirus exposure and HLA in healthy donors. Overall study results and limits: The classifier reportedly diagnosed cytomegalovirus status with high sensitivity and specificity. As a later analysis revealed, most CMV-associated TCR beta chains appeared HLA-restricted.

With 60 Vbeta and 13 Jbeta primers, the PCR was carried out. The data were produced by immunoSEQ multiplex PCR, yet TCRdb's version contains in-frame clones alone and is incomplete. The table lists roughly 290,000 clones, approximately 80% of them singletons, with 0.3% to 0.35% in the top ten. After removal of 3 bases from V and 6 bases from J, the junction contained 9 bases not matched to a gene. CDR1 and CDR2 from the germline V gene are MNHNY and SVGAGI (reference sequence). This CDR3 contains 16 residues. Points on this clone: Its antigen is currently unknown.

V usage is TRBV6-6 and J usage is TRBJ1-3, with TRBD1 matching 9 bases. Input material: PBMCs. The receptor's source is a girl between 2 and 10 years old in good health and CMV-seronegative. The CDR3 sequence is CASSYPQGALTNTIYF. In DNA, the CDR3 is TGTGCCAGCAGTTATCCACAGGGGGCGCTTACAAACACCATATATTTT.